The 29 T cell receptor beta chains presented below share a single source sample, sequenced in a study of T cell repertoires in cytomegalovirus infection. TCRdb itself ran the reads through MiXCR, one entry per CDR3 protein. The sample lists 150,000 to 200,000 distinct CDR3 sequences; 28% were seen once. The sample taken for sequencing was PBMCs. The origin of the receptors is a human donor in good health (CMV status not recorded). Some clones in this sample may be carry-over from other donors' samples.

Only a few counts were recorded for this clonotype. The chain uses TRBV7-2 and TRBJ1-5; tentative D call: TRBD1 (5 bases). This CDR3 has 16 residues. In germline, CDR1 is SGHTA, CDR2 FQGNSA. V was pared by 2 bases and J by 6 bases, with 17 bases between. CDR3 sequence: CASSLRGGEAGQPQHF. CDR3 in DNA: TGTGCCAGCAGCTTAAGGGGAGGCGAGGCTGGTCAGCCCCAGCATTTT.

Comments on this clonotype: A much more abundant neighbour one base away suggests this may be a read error. The chain joins TRBV7-2 to TRBJ1-3; the D is unclear. Germline V lookup: CDR1 SGHTA, CDR2 FQGNSA. CDR3 length: 14 amino acids. Trimming shortened V by 5 bases and J by 4 bases, and 12 bases separated the two germline ends. In DNA, the CDR3 is TGTGCCAGCAGCACAGCGGATACAGGAAACACCATATATTTT. Translated: CASSTADTGNTIYF.

The sample holds a few counts of this clonotype. The V call is TRBV12-3 or TRBV12-4, the J call TRBJ2-5; a weak D match, TRBD2 (5 bases). This CDR3 contains 14 residues. The V and J ends lost 6 bases and 6 bases respectively, with 17 bases between them. DNA for the CDR3: TGTGCCAGCAGCCAGAGGGTCTACCCCAAGACCCAGTACTTC. Translated, it gives CASSQRVYPKTQYF.

The rearrangement joins TRBV6-6 to TRBJ2-3; D not certain. Trimming left V 2 bases short and J 5 bases short, with 5 bases between. This CDR3 has 12 residues. Germline CDR1 and CDR2: MNHNY and SVGAGI (reference sequence). The CDR3 spells CASSYNEDTQYF. The CDR3 nucleotides are TGTGCCAGCAGTTACAACGAAGATACGCAGTATTTT.

The chain uses TRBV13 and TRBJ2-7; maybe TRBD1 (6 bases). Per germline, CDR1 PRHDT and CDR2 FYEKMQ (reference sequence). CDR3 length: 13 amino acids. The V gene lost 5 bases and the J gene lost 4 bases, with 12 bases spanning the gap. CDR3 sequence reads: CASSPGTRYEQYF. CDR3 in DNA: TGTGCCAGCAGCCCCGGGACAAGGTACGAGCAGTACTTC.

V gene TRBV10-3 combines with J gene TRBJ2-7; 11 nucleotides match TRBD1. The CDR3 is made up of 14 amino acids. With V trimmed by 5 bases and J by 3 bases, 3 bases remained unmatched. Germline CDR1 ENHRY, CDR2 SYGVKD. The CDR3 DNA reads TGTGCCATCAGTAGGGACAGGGGGAACTACGAGCAGTACTTC. Protein sequence: CAISRDRGNYEQYF.

This clonotype was seen a few times. The chain is built from TRBV5-4 and TRBJ1-2; TRBD1 aligns across 8 bases. Germline values: CDR1 SGHNT, CDR2 YYREEE (reference sequence). V shed 3 bases and J 4 bases; nucleotides not matched to a gene: 5. This CDR3 is built from 14 residues. The chain's CDR3 is CASSSQGAGYGYTF. Here the CDR3 DNA reads TGTGCCAGCAGCTCTCAGGGGGCCGGCTATGGCTACACCTTC.

V usage is TRBV6-2 or TRBV6-3 and J usage is TRBJ1-3; tentative D call: TRBD1 (6 bases). The ends were cut back, 3 bases at V and 3 bases at J, with 21 bases in the middle. This CDR3 has 18 residues. CDR1 and CDR2 (germline): MNHEY, SVGEGT. Here the CDR3 reads CASSYQGIALRRGNTIYF. The CDR3 DNA reads as TGTGCCAGCAGTTATCAGGGGATAGCTCTTCGGCGTGGAAACACCATATATTTT.

The chain couples TRBV7-2 to TRBJ2-5, with 7 positions matching TRBD1. Germline CDR1 is SGHTA and CDR2 is FQGNSA. The V gene end was trimmed by 0 bases and the J gene end by 2 bases; junction bases not matched to a gene: 3. The CDR3 runs 15 residues. The chain's CDR3 is CASSLAADRQETQYF. CDR3 nucleotides: TGTGCCAGCAGCTTAGCGGCGGACAGGCAAGAGACCCAGTACTTC. Full variable domain (remainder filled in from reference TRBV7-2 and TRBJ2-5): GAGVSQSPSNKVTEKGKDVELRCDPISGHTALYWYRQSLGQGLEFLIYFQGNSAPDKSGLPSDRFSAERTGGSVSTLTIQRTQQEDSAVYLCASSLAADRQETQYFGPGTRLLVL.

CDR3 coding DNA: TGTGCCAGCACTACGGAAAATCAGCCCCAGCATTTT. Translation: CASTTENQPQHF. The V and J genes are TRBV25-1 and TRBJ1-5, with D hard to call. This CDR3 contains 12 residues. V was cut by 7 bases and J by 4 bases, with 8 bases left in between. Looked up from germline, CDR1 is MGHDK and CDR2 is SYGVNS.

This clonotype was seen more than once but under ten times. This chain connects TRBV19 to TRBJ2-3, with D uncertain. The V gene's germline CDR1 is LNHDA and CDR2 SQIVND (reference sequence). Trimming left V 6 bases short and J 4 bases short, with 11 bases between. This CDR3 is built from 13 residues. The DNA for the CDR3 is TGTGCCAGTAGGGACCCTCGGTCAGATACGCAGTATTTT. Its protein is CASRDPRSDTQYF. Using reference TRBV19 and TRBJ2-3 for the parts outside the CDR3, the full variable domain is DGGITQSPKYLFRKEGQNVTLSCEQNLNHDAMYWYRQDPGQGLRLIYYSQIVNDFQKGDIAEGYSVSREKKESFPLTVTSAQKNPTAFYLCASRDPRSDTQYFGPGTRLTVL.

This clonotype was observed at least ten times. This chain connects TRBV7-2 to TRBJ2-5; no definite D call. The V end was cut by 5 bases, the J end by 2 bases, with 9 bases between. Germline CDR1 SGHTA, CDR2 FQGNSA. The CDR3 runs 13 residues. The CDR3 loop is CASSLLKQETQYF. In DNA, the CDR3 is TGTGCCAGCAGCCTATTAAAGCAAGAGACCCAGTACTTC.

This clonotype was observed many times. V usage is TRBV6-2 or TRBV6-3 and J usage is TRBJ1-2; 7 positions agree with TRBD1. The CDR3 has 17 amino acids. CDR1 and CDR2 from the germline V gene are MNHEY and SVGEGT. The ends lost 2 bases at V and 7 bases at J; junction bases unmatched: 16. Here the CDR3 reads CASSYIFLTGTELGYTF. The DNA of the CDR3 is TGTGCCAGCAGTTACATCTTCTTAACCGGGACAGAACTTGGCTACACCTTC.

This clonotype was detected only a few times. The rearrangement joins TRBV7-3 to TRBJ2-3; a possible D gene is TRBD1 (5 bases). Trimming shortened V by 2 bases and J by 4 bases, and 7 bases separated the two germline ends. The CDR3 length is 13 residues. Germline V CDR1 and CDR2: SGHTA, FQGTGA. This chain's CDR3 is CASSLQGSDTQYF. CDR3 bases: TGTGCCAGCAGCTTACAGGGCTCAGATACGCAGTATTTT.

This clonotype occurred a few times. This chain joins TRBV7-2 and TRBJ2-5; no definite D call. The CDR3 totals 14 residues. V shed 1 base and J shed 5 bases, with 11 bases lying between them. Germline CDR1 reads SGHTA; CDR2 reads FQGNSA. The CDR3 spells CASSLVETPETQYF. The CDR3, as DNA: TGTGCCAGCAGCTTAGTTGAGACACCGGAGACCCAGTACTTC.

In this sample, this clonotype turned up once. This may arise from a read error, as a much more abundant clone is one base away. The chain has TRBV7-6 and TRBJ2-2; D is perhaps TRBD1 (6 bases). V was pared by 4 bases and J by 1 base, with 13 bases between. The CDR3 contains 16 residues. The germline V gene has CDR1 SGHVS and CDR2 FNYEAQ. The CDR3 reads CASSSWTALNTGELFF. CDR3 nucleotide sequence: TGTGCCAGCAGCTCTTGGACAGCTTTGAACACCGGGGAGCTGTTTTTT.

This clonotype was counted a few times. This chain uses TRBV28 with TRBJ1-5, with 7 bases matching TRBD1. CDR1 is MDHEN, CDR2 SYDVKM, per germline. J gave up 2 bases and V 5 bases, and 6 bases lay outside the gene matches. This CDR3 has 15 residues. The chain's CDR3 is CASSPNGQGNQPQHF. The CDR3 region has the DNA TGTGCCAGCAGTCCCAACGGACAGGGCAATCAGCCCCAGCATTTT.

The V and J genes are TRBV6-6 and TRBJ2-1; maybe TRBD2 (5 bases). Germline assignment: CDR1 MNHNY and CDR2 SVGAGI (reference sequence). The CDR3 sequence is 14 residues long. The ends were cut back, 0 bases at V and 8 bases at J, with 11 bases in the middle. The CDR3, as DNA: TGTGCCAGCAGTTACTCTGACGGAGGAGATGAGCAGTTCTTC. Translating it yields CASSYSDGGDEQFF.

The chain couples TRBV7-2 to TRBJ1-2; D might be TRBD1 (5 bases). V was cut by 6 bases and J by 4 bases, with 18 bases left in between. The CDR3 is made up of 15 amino acids. Per germline, CDR1 SGHTA and CDR2 FQGNSA. DNA of the CDR3: TGTGCCAGCAGACAGGCGGGGGGTTCCTTCTATGGCTACACCTTC. It yields the protein CASRQAGGSFYGYTF. The whole variable domain, remainder taken from reference TRBV7-2 and TRBJ1-2, is GAGVSQSPSNKVTEKGKDVELRCDPISGHTALYWYRQSLGQGLEFLIYFQGNSAPDKSGLPSDRFSAERTGGSVSTLTIQRTQQEDSAVYLCASRQAGGSFYGYTFGSGTRLTVV.

In this sample, this clonotype turned up a few times. The chain links TRBV7-9 to TRBJ1-1, with unresolved D. Per the germline V gene, CDR1 is SEHNR and CDR2 is FQNEAQ (reference sequence). The CDR3 runs to 12 residues. V was shortened by 5 bases and J by 2 bases, with 6 bases between the two germline ends. CDR3 sequence: CASSAYNTEAFF. In DNA form, the CDR3 reads TGTGCCAGCAGCGCCTATAACACTGAAGCTTTCTTT. The entire variable domain, with the rest obtained from reference TRBV7-9 and TRBJ1-1, is as follows: DTGVSQNPRHKITKRGQNVTFRCDPISEHNRLYWYRQTLGQGPEFLTYFQNEAQLEKSRLLSDRFSAERPKGSFSTLEIQRTEQGDSAMYLCASSAYNTEAFFGQGTRLTVV.

This clonotype was detected only a few times. The chain links TRBV19 to TRBJ1-2, with D hard to call. Trimming took 3 bases from V and 4 from J, leaving 6 bases between them. Germline lookup yields CDR1 LNHDA and CDR2 SQIVND (reference sequence). The CDR3 spans 12 residues. The CDR3 DNA reads TGTGCCAGTAGTATGGAATTCTATGGCTACACCTTC. Translating it yields CASSMEFYGYTF.

As for this clonotype: A much larger clonotype is one base distant, so this may be a read error. The V gene is TRBV25-1, the J gene TRBJ2-7; the D gene is possibly TRBD1 (5 bases). This CDR3 is 13 amino acids long. Germline V gives CDR1 MGHDK, CDR2 SYGVNS. CDR3 nucleotide sequence: TGTGCCAGAAGTGACTGGACACGTCCATCCGTGTACTTC. Its translation is CARSDWTRPSVYF.

This clonotype was recorded many times. This chain uses TRBV2 with TRBJ2-1, with TRBD2 matching 11 bases. The length of the CDR3 is 19 residues. The J segment lost 3 bases and the V segment lost 2 bases, leaving 12 bases of the junction unmatched. Germline V gene lookup returns CDR1 SNHLY and CDR2 FYNNEI. The CDR3 DNA is TGTGCCAGCAGTGAATTAGGCCCCACTAGCGGGGGATTCTACAATGAGCAGTTCTTC. Its protein product is CASSELGPTSGGFYNEQFF.

The chain is built from TRBV7-9 and TRBJ2-3; D gene uncertain. The V gene's germline CDR1 is SEHNR and CDR2 FQNEAQ (reference sequence). CDR3 length: 15 residues. V lost 6 bases, J lost 2 bases, and 15 bases lay in between. The CDR3 DNA follows: TGTGCCAGCAGAACACGGGCAGCCGTCACAGATACGCAGTATTTT. It is translated as CASRTRAAVTDTQYF.

The chain recombines TRBV20-1 with TRBJ1-2; D remains unclear. The CDR3 extends over 12 amino acids. V dropped 4 bases and J dropped 0 bases, with 6 bases sitting between them. The germline CDR1 and CDR2 sequences are DFQATT and SNEGSKA (reference sequence). The CDR3 nucleotides are TGCAGTGCTACCGGGACTAACTATGGCTACACCTTC. This gives the protein CSATGTNYGYTF.

The gene calls are TRBV10-1 and TRBJ2-3; TRBD1 agrees at 12 bases. This CDR3 is built from 14 residues. V trimming: 0 bases; J trimming: 12 bases; junction bases outside the gene matches: 4. Germline V gene sequence: CDR1 WNHNN, CDR2 SYGVQD (reference sequence). The CDR3 coding sequence is TGCGCCAGCAGTGAGTCGGGGACAGGGGGCGTCCAGTATTTT. Protein sequence: CASSESGTGGVQYF.

J is TRBJ2-5 and V is TRBV6-1; 11 bases are a match to TRBD1. The CDR3 is made up of 16 amino acids. Per the germline V gene, CDR1 is MNHNS and CDR2 is SASEGT. The V segment lost 5 bases and the J segment 5 bases; nucleotides outside the gene matches: 10. In DNA, the CDR3 is TGTGCCAGCAGTTCTGGGGGACAGGGGGGGCACGAGACCCAGTACTTC. Protein: CASSSGGQGGHETQYF.

This clonotype was recorded only once. This chain joins TRBV12-3 or TRBV12-4 and TRBJ2-7; TRBD1 agrees at 7 bases. The V gene end was trimmed by 5 bases and the J gene end by 3 bases; junction bases not matched to a gene: 7. The CDR3 extends over 14 amino acids. Written as DNA, the CDR3 is TGTGCCAGCAGTCGGGACAGATCATACTACGAGCAGTACTTC. The encoded protein is CASSRDRSYYEQYF.

The rearrangement joins TRBV10-3 to TRBJ2-2, with 8 bases aligning to TRBD1. This CDR3 comprises 15 residues. V shed 3 bases and J 7 bases; nucleotides not matched to a gene: 7. CDR1 and CDR2 (germline): ENHRY, SYGVKD. CDR3 region: CAISEPRGLSGELFF. The CDR3 bases are TGTGCCATCAGTGAACCCAGGGGGCTTAGCGGGGAGCTGTTTTTT.